The entry that follows covers one T cell receptor beta chain sequence. Its antigen remains unidentified. This record belongs to a study of cytomegalovirus exposure and HLA in healthy donors. The CDR3 sequence is 11 residues long. Germline V gene lookup returns CDR1 MNHNY and CDR2 SVGAGI (reference sequence). Trimming took 5 bases from V and 4 from J, leaving 5 bases between them. General study points: Apart from CMV serostatus, no immune exposure information was available. Altogether, more than 150 TCR beta chains were recorded as cytomegalovirus-associated. Most sequenced TCRs were rare (though some public TCRs occurred in many donors). Analysis performed later found 15,000 or so TCR beta sequences associated with HLA alleles at 0.05 false discovery rate.

The PCR had 60 Vbeta and 13 Jbeta primers. The protocol was immunoSEQ multiplex PCR, while the TCRdb copy is restricted to in-frame clones and leaves out a portion. The data show some 91,000 clones, approximately 78% seen once. The TCR was taken from a woman between 55 and 75 years old in good health and CMV-seronegative. Sequenced: PBMCs. The V call is TRBV6-6, the J call TRBJ2-5; D remains ambiguous. CDR3 in amino acids: CASSLRETQYF. CDR3 nucleotides: TGTGCCAGCAGTCTCAGAGAGACCCAGTACTTC.